The 21 T cell receptor beta chains below were found in one sample sequenced in a study of PD-1 blockade in classical Hodgkin lymphoma. TCRdb's copy holds only in-frame clones and misses some; the assay was immunoSEQ multiplex PCR. The sample holds around 37,000 clones, roughly 92% seen once. Time point defined: cycle 4 day 1 (C4D1), after 6 weeks of nivolumab. Every patient experienced relapse after autologous stem cell transplantation, and brentuximab vedotin exposure varied. Thawed PBMCs underwent magnetic negative selection to yield purified CD4+ T cells. The source material was CD4+ T cells from blood, sampled before the fourth cycle of nivolumab. These receptors all come from a human donor with classical Hodgkin lymphoma.

The chain couples TRBV27 to TRBJ2-1; 7 bases line up with TRBD2. The CDR3 runs to 13 residues. V lost 6 bases and J lost 8; bases outside the gene matches: 7. Germline V gives CDR1 MNHEY, CDR2 SMNVEV (reference sequence). Written as DNA, the CDR3 is TGTGCCAGCAGCCACCTTAGCGGGTATGAGCAGTTCTTC. This codes for CASSHLSGYEQFF.

This chain links TRBV6-6 with TRBJ2-7; 7 bases are a match to TRBD1. This CDR3 has 14 residues. CDR1 and CDR2 (germline): MNHNY, SVGAGI (reference sequence). V trimming: 7 bases; J trimming: 1 base; junction bases outside the gene matches: 7. The CDR3 loop reads CASKGQFDSYEQYF. In DNA form, the CDR3 reads TGTGCCAGCAAGGGACAGTTCGATTCCTACGAGCAGTACTTC.

J is TRBJ2-2 and V is TRBV30, with 9 bases lining up with TRBD2. This CDR3 is built from 14 residues. CDR1 and CDR2 (germline): GTSNPN, SVGIG (reference sequence). With 4 bases clipped from V and 4 bases from J, the junction kept 4 bases outside the gene matches. The CDR3, as DNA: TGTGCCTGGAACGGACTAGCGAGCACCGGGGAGCTGTTTTTT. As protein: CAWNGLASTGELFF.

The chain uses TRBV5-6 and TRBJ1-1, with 8 bases identical to TRBD1. J was trimmed by 5 bases and V by 2 bases; bases with no gene match: 5. CDR1 and CDR2 from the germline V gene are SGHDT and YYEEEE. The CDR3 has 14 amino acids. CDR3 bases: TGTGCCAGCAGCTTCGCGACAGGGGTGACTGAAGCTTTCTTT. Protein product: CASSFATGVTEAFF.

The table lists this clone with a count of one. This chain links TRBV18 with TRBJ2-5; possibly TRBD2 for D (6 bases). CDR1 and CDR2 (germline): KGHSH, LQKENI. The CDR3 extends over 17 amino acids. V was trimmed by 3 bases and J by 0 bases, leaving 17 bases between them. The CDR3, as DNA: TGTGCCAGCTCACCGGGGGTACGGCGACTAGACCAAGAGACCCAGTACTTC. It specifies CASSPGVRRLDQETQYF.

The rearrangement joins TRBV5-5 to TRBJ2-5; tentative D call: TRBD2 (6 bases). CDR1 SGHKS and CDR2 YYEKEE come from the germline V gene (reference sequence). The V gene lost 0 bases and the J gene lost 5 bases, with 14 bases spanning the gap. The CDR3 extends over 15 amino acids. The DNA of the CDR3 is TGTGCCAGCAGCTTGGGTGGGGGACTGGGGGAGACCCAGTACTTC. It encodes CASSLGGGLGETQYF.

This chain joins TRBV7-8 and TRBJ2-2, with no clear D. With 1 base removed from V and 7 bases from J, the gap between germline ends came to 13 bases. The length of the CDR3 is 15 residues. The germline V gene encodes CDR1 SGHVS and CDR2 FQNEAQ. The CDR3 coding sequence is TGTGCCAGCAGCTTAGTGGCCAGCTTGGGCGGGGAGCTGTTTTTT. Protein: CASSLVASLGGELFF. Full variable domain (rest looked up from reference TRBV7-8 and TRBJ2-2): GAGVSQSPRYKVAKRGQDVALRCDPISGHVSLFWYQQALGQGPEFLTYFQNEAQLDKSGLPSDRFFAERPEGSVSTLKIQRTQQEDSAVYLCASSLVASLGGELFFGEGSRLTVL.

The chain is built from TRBV7-9 and TRBJ2-7, with a weak D call TRBD2 (6 bases). Germline CDR1 is SEHNR and CDR2 is FQNEAQ (reference sequence). This CDR3 contains 14 residues. Trimming stripped 1 base from V and 6 bases from J, with 13 bases between. This CDR3 reads CASSLGGDAAEQYF. CDR3 DNA sequence: TGTGCCAGCAGCTTAGGGGGGGATGCGGCCGAGCAGTACTTC.

The rearrangement links TRBV5-4 to TRBJ2-5; D gene uncertain. From germline, CDR1 is SGHNT and CDR2 YYREEE (reference sequence). The ends were cut back, 0 bases at V and 4 bases at J, with 7 bases in the middle. CDR3 length: 13 residues. This CDR3 reads CASSLAGSETQYF. The CDR3 coding sequence is TGTGCCAGCAGCTTGGCCGGGTCAGAGACCCAGTACTTC. The complete variable domain, with remaining parts taken from reference TRBV5-4 and TRBJ2-5, reads ETGVTQSPTHLIKTRGQQVTLRCSSQSGHNTVSWYQQALGQGPQFIFQYYREEENGRGNFPPRFSGLQFPNYSSELNVNALELDDSALYLCASSLAGSETQYFGPGTRLLVL.

The chain links TRBV4-2 to TRBJ2-7, with a tentative D call TRBD2 (6 bases). The germline CDR1 and CDR2 sequences are LGHNA and YNFKEQ. The CDR3 has 15 residues. V shed 0 bases and J shed 4 bases, with 13 bases lying between them. CDR3 protein: CASSQDWRGLYEQYF. CDR3 nucleotide sequence: TGTGCCAGCAGCCAAGATTGGAGGGGACTTTACGAGCAGTACTTC.

This chain uses TRBV30 with TRBJ2-2; 10 positions match TRBD1. Germline loops: CDR1 GTSNPN, CDR2 SVGIG (reference sequence). The CDR3 runs 15 residues. J lost 5 bases, V lost 3 bases, and 6 bases had no gene match. CDR3 nucleotide sequence: TGTGCCTGGAGCCTGGGGACAGGGGTTACCGGGGAGCTGTTTTTT. It yields the protein CAWSLGTGVTGELFF.

V is TRBV7-6 and J is TRBJ1-1; TRBD1 is a possible D gene (5 bases). Trimming pared 5 bases from V and 4 bases from J, leaving 17 bases between. There are 15 residues in the CDR3. Per the germline V gene, CDR1 is SGHVS and CDR2 is FNYEAQ. As DNA, the CDR3 is TGTGCCAGCAGCGTCGGGACGGTGGGGACCACTGAAGCTTTCTTT. Protein: CASSVGTVGTTEAFF.

This chain links TRBV12-5 with TRBJ2-7, with D perhaps TRBD1 or TRBD2 (6 bases each). The CDR3 consists of 17 residues. The V and J ends lost 2 bases and 0 bases respectively, with 17 bases between them. Per the germline V gene, CDR1 is LGHNT and CDR2 is FRNRAP. CDR3 nucleotide sequence: TGTGCTAGTGGTTTGAGGCCCAGGGGCGGGGACTCCTACGAGCAGTACTTC. This translates into CASGLRPRGGDSYEQYF.

V usage is TRBV9 and J usage is TRBJ1-3; D is uncertain. The CDR3 has 13 amino acids. V lost 0 bases to trimming and J lost 9 bases, with 10 bases between them. Germline-derived CDR1 and CDR2 are SGDLS and YYNGEE. CDR3 sequence: CASSVEETTTIYF. CDR3 in DNA: TGTGCCAGCAGCGTAGAGGAAACGACCACCATATATTTT.

The V gene is TRBV30, the J gene TRBJ1-2; TRBD1 matches at 8 bases. V shed 2 bases, J shed 10 bases, and the junction held 15 bases outside the gene matches. In germline, CDR1 is GTSNPN, CDR2 SVGIG (reference sequence). The length of the CDR3 is 15 residues. CDR3 bases: TGTGCCTGGAGTACCAGGGGGCCGGGGGATTTTGTCTACACCTTC. The encoded protein is CAWSTRGPGDFVYTF.

The V and J genes are TRBV14 and TRBJ2-7; maybe TRBD2 (5 bases). CDR1 is SGHDN, CDR2 FVKESK, per germline. CDR3 length: 14 amino acids. The V and J ends lost 5 bases and 0 bases respectively, with 11 bases between them. CDR3 sequence: CASSKLRGSYEQYF. In DNA form, the CDR3 reads TGTGCCAGCAGCAAACTCCGGGGCTCCTACGAGCAGTACTTC.

This chain links TRBV5-6 with TRBJ2-6; D is possibly TRBD1 (5 bases). Per germline, CDR1 SGHDT and CDR2 YYEEEE. Trimming took 4 bases from V and 4 from J, leaving 15 bases between them. The CDR3 has 16 residues. CDR3 sequence (DNA): TGTGCCAGCAGCCCAACACCAGGGCGCGGGGCCAACGTCCTGACTTTC. Translating it yields CASSPTPGRGANVLTF.

The genes are TRBV28 and TRBJ1-2; possible D gene TRBD1, 6 bases. Germline CDR1 MDHEN, CDR2 SYDVKM. The V and J ends lost 10 bases and 0 bases respectively, with 18 bases between them. This CDR3 region has 15 residues. CDR3 loop: CATPGGPETNYGYTF. CDR3 in DNA: TGTGCCACGCCCGGGGGCCCGGAGACTAACTATGGCTACACCTTC.

In its sample, this clone was seen once. This chain uses TRBV10-3 with TRBJ2-1; 12 nucleotides align to TRBD2. Trimming removed 0 bases from V and 6 bases from J; junction bases left unmatched: 12. CDR3 length: 19 residues. Germline V gene data show CDR1 as ENHRY and CDR2 as SYGVKD. This CDR3 reads CAISESRASGRAPRNEQFF. For the CDR3, the DNA is TGTGCCATCAGTGAGTCGAGGGCTAGCGGGAGGGCCCCACGCAATGAGCAGTTCTTC.

The rearrangement uses TRBV10-1 and TRBJ2-1, with 7 bases identical to TRBD1. The length of the CDR3 is 14 residues. CDR1 and CDR2 from the germline V gene are WNHNN and SYGVQD (reference sequence). V was pared by 4 bases and J by 7 bases, with 7 bases of the junction left unmatched. The CDR3 sequence is CASSATGEWNEQFF. DNA of the CDR3: TGCGCCAGCAGTGCCACAGGGGAATGGAATGAGCAGTTCTTC.

The J gene is TRBJ1-4, the V gene TRBV25-1, with TRBD1 matching 8 bases. The CDR3 extends over 16 amino acids. The V gene end was trimmed by 1 base and the J gene end by 8 bases; junction bases not matched to a gene: 9. CDR1 is MGHDK and CDR2 is SYGVNS in the germline V gene. CDR3 protein: CASSEFLQGAKEKLFF. The CDR3 DNA reads as TGTGCCAGCAGTGAATTCCTCCAGGGGGCAAAGGAAAAACTGTTTTTT.